Given below is one TCR beta chain in context. Between the trimmed V and J ends, which lost 6 bases and 0 bases, there was a span of 11 bases. Germline V gives CDR1 MDHEN, CDR2 SYDVKM. This CDR3 contains 15 residues. The sample originates from a study of blood T cell repertoires in COVID-19. Across the study: Italy, Spain and the United States were the sources of the convalescent and acute COVID-19 samples. In each case, the material was cDNA or gDNA derived from T cells, B-cell-depleted T cells, or PBMCs.

Original data processing: The authors estimated nucleated cell counts from reference gene primer amplification. The assay was immunoSEQ multiplex PCR, and TCRdb's table has in-frame clones only and misses some. That table is the source of V, J and clone size, and D and trimming were worked out from the DNA. Among some 300,000 clones listed, around 90% were seen once. The TCR was taken from a man between 18 and 35 years old with active or convalescent COVID-19. This chain uses TRBV28 with TRBJ2-2; D possibly corresponds to TRBD2 (6 bases). Sequences were obtained from peripheral blood. DNA for the CDR3: TGTGCCAGCAGAGGGGCGGGAACGAACACCGGGGAGCTGTTTTTT. This codes for CASRGAGTNTGELFF.